These 28 T cell receptor beta chains were sequenced from one sample in a study of identical twins. Each CDR3 protein is one row after TCRdb ran MiXCR on the 5' RACE reads. The sample has around 670,000 distinct CDR3 sequences; 5.5% to 7.5% are singletons. The sequencing sample was made of naive T cells sorted from blood. Receptors were obtained from a young man in good health.

The V call is TRBV12-3 or TRBV12-4, the J call TRBJ1-2; tentative D call: TRBD1 (5 bases). The CDR3 is 13 residues long. The germline V and J ends were trimmed by 3 bases and 2 bases, with 7 bases remaining between them. The CDR3 sequence is CASSFEGNYGYTF. CDR3 DNA: TGTGCCAGCAGTTTCGAGGGGAACTATGGCTACACCTTC.

This clonotype came up a few times. This rearrangement joins TRBV20-1 to TRBJ2-3, with D tentatively TRBD1 or TRBD2 (6 bases each). The CDR3 is 14 residues long. Germline CDR1 is DFQATT and CDR2 is SNEGSKA (reference sequence). With 8 bases removed from V and 6 bases from J, the gap between germline ends came to 21 bases. The CDR3 bases are TGCAGTACCACCAAGGGGGGCGGAGGGGATACGCAGTATTTT. Protein: CSTTKGGGGDTQYF.

This clonotype showed up many times. The chain has TRBV4-3 and TRBJ2-1; 9 nucleotides line up with TRBD1. CDR3 size: 15 residues. V shed 1 base and J 9 bases; nucleotides not matched to a gene: 7. Germline V lookup: CDR1 LGHNA, CDR2 YSLEER. CDR3 region: CASSQVGQGSIEQFF. The CDR3 nucleotides read TGCGCCAGCAGCCAAGTCGGACAGGGGTCGATTGAGCAGTTCTTC.

In this sample, this clonotype turned up many times. The genes are TRBV7-2 and TRBJ2-2; D remains ambiguous. Trimming removed 0 bases at V and 8 bases at J, with 10 bases between. The germline V gene has CDR1 SGHTA and CDR2 FQGNSA. The length of the CDR3 is 14 residues. CDR3 sequence (DNA): TGTGCCAGCAGCTTAGCGCCAACTAAGGGGGAGCTGTTTTTT. Residues: CASSLAPTKGELFF.

This clonotype was recorded many times. CDR3 sequence: CAITSSYNSPLHF. The CDR3 region has the DNA TGTGCCATCACCAGCTCCTATAATTCACCCCTCCACTTT. The gene calls are TRBV10-3 and TRBJ1-6; D gene uncertain. V gave up 7 bases and J gave up 0 bases, with 4 bases separating them. Germline V gene data show CDR1 as ENHRY and CDR2 as SYGVKD. The CDR3 extends over 13 amino acids.

This sequence joins TRBV6-5 and TRBJ1-2; tentatively, D is TRBD1 (6 bases). The CDR3 runs 17 residues. Germline assignment: CDR1 MNHEY and CDR2 SVGAGI. V lost 3 bases and J lost 6, with 23 bases in between. The CDR3 loop is CASSYLIQGRVTDGYTF. DNA for the CDR3: TGTGCCAGCAGTTATTTGATACAGGGAAGGGTTACGGATGGCTACACCTTC.

This clonotype has a count of ten or more. This sequence joins TRBV20-1 and TRBJ2-7; 9 nucleotides line up with TRBD1. Germline V CDR1 and CDR2: DFQATT, SNEGSKA (reference sequence). V shed 3 bases, J shed 4 bases, and the junction held 16 bases outside the gene matches. CDR3 length: 17 residues. CDR3 region: CSARADYGTGWTYEQYF. The CDR3 nucleotides read TGCAGTGCTAGGGCGGACTATGGGACAGGGTGGACTTACGAGCAGTACTTC.

CDR3 loop: CASSQDVQSYNEQFF. Written as DNA, the CDR3 is TGTGCCAGCAGCCAAGACGTACAGAGTTACAATGAGCAGTTCTTC. V is TRBV4-2 and J is TRBJ2-1, with unresolved D. The CDR3 covers 15 residues. Germline assignment: CDR1 LGHNA and CDR2 YNFKEQ. Trimming cost V 0 bases and J 4 bases, with 10 bases left between them.

A word on this clonotype: Mismatch with germline at one junction end may stem from a read error. The chain links TRBV10-3 to TRBJ1-6, with D tentatively TRBD1 (6 bases). This CDR3 has 14 amino acids. CDR1 ENHRY and CDR2 SYGVKD come from the germline V gene. The CDR3 DNA reads as TGTGCCACCAGTGGGCAACAGGGAAATTCACCCCTCCACTTT. Translated, it gives CATSGQQGNSPLHF.

This clonotype appeared many times. The J gene is TRBJ2-1, the V gene TRBV5-1; D perhaps matches TRBD2 (6 bases). From germline, CDR1 is SGHRS and CDR2 YFSETQ. The CDR3 sequence is 16 residues long. The V end lost 3 bases, the J end lost 5 bases, and 18 bases lay between the germline ends. CDR3 protein: CASSWRLAVIDNEQFF. CDR3 bases: TGCGCCAGCAGCTGGAGATTAGCGGTAATAGACAATGAGCAGTTCTTC.

This clonotype was seen many times. The J gene is TRBJ1-1, the V gene TRBV5-1; 10 nucleotides align to TRBD1. This CDR3 has 15 residues. V lost 3 bases to trimming and J lost 3 bases; unmatched junction nucleotides: 5. Germline CDR1 SGHRS, CDR2 YFSETQ. Here the CDR3 reads CASSWGDRGYTEAFF. The DNA of the CDR3 is TGCGCCAGCAGCTGGGGGGACAGGGGATACACTGAAGCTTTCTTT.

This clonotype was seen repeatedly, ten times or more. V and J are TRBV15 and TRBJ2-1; no clear D. V was trimmed by 6 bases and J by 6 bases, leaving 9 bases between them. Germline CDR1 and CDR2: LNHNV and YYDKDF (reference sequence). This CDR3 is 12 amino acids long. CDR3: CATREQTNEQFF. In DNA form, the CDR3 reads TGTGCCACCAGGGAGCAAACCAATGAGCAGTTCTTC. The full variable domain, with the rest looked up from reference TRBV15 and TRBJ2-1, is DAMVIQNPRYQVTQFGKPVTLSCSQTLNHNVMYWYQQKSSQAPKLLFHYYDKDFNNEADTPDNFQSRRPNTSFCFLDIRSPGLGDTAMYLCATREQTNEQFFGPGTRLTVL.

This clonotype was seen more than once but under ten times. CDR3 coding DNA: TGTGCCAGCAGCTTGGTTGGGACAGGGGGATCTACAAGAGATACCCAGTACTTC. Its translation: CASSLVGTGGSTRDTQYF. V and J are TRBV5-6 and TRBJ2-5; 11 nucleotides line up with TRBD1. This CDR3 contains 18 residues. Germline CDR1 and CDR2: SGHDT and YYEEEE. Trimming cost V 0 bases and J 8 bases; bases outside gene matches: 15.

The chain links TRBV5-1 to TRBJ2-7; D unclear. Germline-derived CDR1 and CDR2 are SGHRS and YFSETQ. Trimming pared 4 bases from V and 3 bases from J, leaving 8 bases between. The CDR3 length is 12 residues. The CDR3 region is CASSGRRYEQYF. The DNA for the CDR3 is TGCGCCAGCAGCGGAAGACGCTACGAGCAGTACTTC.

There are many counts of this clonotype. The V call is TRBV15, the J call TRBJ2-5; D is unresolved. The germline V gene has CDR1 LNHNV and CDR2 YYDKDF (reference sequence). V was shortened by 1 base and J by 4 bases, with 7 bases between the two germline ends. This CDR3 has 13 residues. The CDR3 protein is CATSRAGSETQYF. In DNA, the CDR3 is TGTGCCACCAGCAGAGCAGGATCAGAGACCCAGTACTTC.

This clonotype was counted ten times or more. The chain has TRBV29-1 and TRBJ2-7; 9 positions match TRBD2. The CDR3 is 12 amino acids. V trimming: 6 bases; J trimming: 3 bases; junction bases outside the gene matches: 3. Germline V gives CDR1 SQVTM, CDR2 ANQGSEA. CDR3 in amino acids: CSVSGRFYEQYF. Written as DNA, the CDR3 is TGCAGCGTAAGCGGGAGGTTCTACGAGCAGTACTTC.

This clonotype was detected only once. The rearrangement links TRBV5-1 to TRBJ2-1, with 13 bases lining up with TRBD2. Trimming cost V 4 bases and J 6 bases; bases outside gene matches: 10. CDR3 size: 17 residues. Germline CDR1 and CDR2: SGHRS and YFSETQ. Written as DNA, the CDR3 is TGCGCCAGCAGCCACGGACTAGCGGGAGTTTTTAGCAATGAGCAGTTCTTC. Protein product: CASSHGLAGVFSNEQFF.

This chain connects TRBV20-1 to TRBJ1-1; D not certain. The length of the CDR3 is 13 residues. Trimming left V 6 bases short and J 1 base short, with 12 bases between. Germline V gene lookup returns CDR1 DFQATT and CDR2 SNEGSKA (reference sequence). The CDR3 DNA reads as TGCAGTGCACCCGCTACGGCGAACACTGAAGCTTTCTTT. The encoded protein is CSAPATANTEAFF.

The gene calls are TRBV11-2 and TRBJ2-7, with D tentatively TRBD1 (5 bases). In germline, CDR1 is SGHAT, CDR2 FQNNGV. V lost 5 bases, J lost 10 bases, and 15 bases lay in between. The CDR3 is 12 residues long. The CDR3 DNA reads TGTGCCAGCAGCCCCCCGGCAGGGTCTCAGTACGTC. This encodes CASSPPAGSQYV.

The table lists this clonotype with many counts. The rearrangement links TRBV2 to TRBJ1-6; 7 positions agree with TRBD1. After removal of 5 bases from V and 9 bases from J, the junction contained 4 bases not matched to a gene. This CDR3 is 13 amino acids long. The V gene's germline CDR1 is SNHLY and CDR2 FYNNEI. This CDR3 reads CASSTGTASPLHF. DNA of the CDR3: TGTGCCAGCAGTACTGGGACAGCTTCACCCCTCCACTTT.

In this sample, this clonotype turned up a few times. The chain recombines TRBV6-1 with TRBJ2-4; D is possibly TRBD1 or TRBD2 (5 bases each). This CDR3 has 14 residues. Trimming removed 2 bases from V and 8 bases from J, with 13 bases in between. Germline V gene lookup returns CDR1 MNHNS and CDR2 SASEGT. CDR3 sequence reads: CASSEFRVGDIQYF. The CDR3 coding sequence is TGTGCCAGCAGTGAATTCCGGGTGGGGGACATTCAGTACTTC.

Only a few counts were recorded for this clonotype. This chain joins TRBV7-2 and TRBJ2-7; D is possibly TRBD1 (6 bases). This CDR3 region has 15 residues. Deletions cut 5 bases from V and 0 bases from J, with 14 bases between. CDR1 SGHTA and CDR2 FQGNSA come from the germline V gene. This chain's CDR3 is CASSPGQSSSYEQYV. The CDR3 nucleotides read TGTGCCAGCAGCCCCGGACAGTCAAGCTCCTACGAGCAGTACGTC.

This clonotype was counted ten times or more. CDR3 sequence: CASSYDGVEAFF. In DNA, the CDR3 is TGTGCCAGCAGTTACGACGGGGTTGAAGCTTTCTTT. V and J are TRBV6-6 and TRBJ1-1; D is unresolved. Germline V CDR1 and CDR2: MNHNY, SVGAGI (reference sequence). The CDR3 sequence is 12 residues long. Deletions cut 2 bases from V and 7 bases from J, with 8 bases between.

This clonotype was observed at least ten times. The chain uses TRBV5-1 and TRBJ1-6; D is undetermined. The CDR3 contains 13 residues. CDR1 and CDR2 from the germline V gene are SGHRS and YFSETQ. With 1 base removed from V and 11 bases from J, the gap between germline ends came to 10 bases. The CDR3, as DNA: TGCGCCAGCAGCTTGAAGCGGGGAGCACCCCTCCACTTT. Its protein is CASSLKRGAPLHF.

Only a few counts were recorded for this clonotype. This sequence joins TRBV25-1 and TRBJ1-5; 7 bases agree with TRBD1. Trimming took 3 bases from V and 6 from J; bases not matched to a gene: 5. CDR1 and CDR2 from the germline V gene are MGHDK and SYGVNS. The CDR3 contains 14 residues. CDR3 bases: TGTGCCAGCAGTGAGGAGGGGGCCCGTCAGCCCCAGCATTTT. Translated: CASSEEGARQPQHF.

The gene calls are TRBV11-2 and TRBJ2-2; 8 bases agree with TRBD1. Germline values: CDR1 SGHAT, CDR2 FQNNGV. The CDR3 length is 16 residues. V lost 4 bases to trimming and J lost 3 bases; unmatched junction nucleotides: 7. The CDR3 DNA sequence: TGTGCCAGCAGCTCCGCACGGACAGGGCACACCGGGGAGCTGTTTTTT. As protein: CASSSARTGHTGELFF.

Only a few counts were recorded for this clonotype. The chain joins TRBV7-9 to TRBJ1-6; 10 positions match TRBD1. CDR3 length: 15 amino acids. V lost 5 bases to trimming and J lost 9 bases; unmatched junction nucleotides: 7. Per germline, CDR1 SEHNR and CDR2 FQNEAQ (reference sequence). CDR3 sequence reads: CASSTTGTGVSPLHF. As DNA, the CDR3 is TGTGCCAGCAGCACCACCGGGACAGGGGTTTCACCCCTCCACTTT.

This clonotype has ten or more counts. J is TRBJ1-1 and V is TRBV6-5; D remains unclear. The CDR3 spans 15 residues. Trimming took 0 bases from V and 1 from J, leaving 9 bases between them. Germline CDR1 and CDR2: MNHEY and SVGAGI. Here the CDR3 DNA reads TGTGCCAGCAGTTACTCGGCAGCTTCGAACACTGAAGCTTTCTTT. Its translation: CASSYSAASNTEAFF.